These 10 T cell receptor beta chains came from one sample sequenced in a study of CD8+ T cells in alopecia areata. Treatment given: oral pan-JAK inhibitor, 5-10 mg twice daily. RNA was extracted and reverse transcribed into cDNA as the sequencing template. Data came from immunoSEQ multiplex PCR; TCRdb stores just in-frame clones and leaves some out. This table holds roughly 210,000 clones, around two fifths found once. The starting material was CD4+ T cells sorted from blood, obtained around week 36, from a patient treated with tofacitinib. The receptors stem from a human donor with alopecia areata.

The rearrangement uses TRBV25-1 and TRBJ2-1; 7 bases fit TRBD2. V shed 8 bases, J shed 0 bases, and the junction held 4 bases outside the gene matches. Germline CDR1 and CDR2: MGHDK and SYGVNS. This CDR3 is built from 14 residues. The DNA for the CDR3 is TGTGCCAGCGTCAGCGGGATCTCCTACAATGAGCAGTTCTTC. It specifies CASVSGISYNEQFF. Looking up the rest from reference TRBV25-1 and TRBJ2-1 gives the full variable domain: EADIYQTPRYLVIGTGKKITLECSQTMGHDKMYWYQQDPGMELHLIHYSYGVNSTEKGDLSSESTVSRIRTEHFPLTLESARPSHTSQYLCASVSGISYNEQFFGPGTRLTVL.

The chain combines TRBV5-4 with TRBJ2-7; 7 bases are shared with TRBD1. Germline assignment: CDR1 SGHNT and CDR2 YYREEE (reference sequence). The junction had 12 bases not matched to a gene; V was cut back by 3 bases and J by 6 bases. CDR3 length equals 15 residues. CDR3 sequence: CASSWGLRGLSEQYF. The CDR3 bases are TGTGCCAGCAGCTGGGGCCTTAGGGGGCTCAGCGAGCAGTACTTC.

Only a few counts were recorded for this clone. The chain employs TRBV20-1 and TRBJ2-1; perhaps TRBD1 as D (6 bases). The CDR3 has 11 amino acids. Trimming removed 5 bases at V and 10 bases at J, with 12 bases between. Germline CDR1 is DFQATT and CDR2 is SNEGSKA (reference sequence). The CDR3 DNA follows: TGCAGTGCTGTACGGGACATCGAGCAGTTCTTC. Amino acid sequence: CSAVRDIEQFF.

The chain recombines TRBV6-5 with TRBJ2-7; the D gene is possibly TRBD2 (6 bases). CDR1 is MNHEY, CDR2 SVGAGI, per germline. V lost 6 bases to trimming and J lost 0 bases, with 12 bases between them. There are 14 residues in the CDR3. CDR3 sequence reads: CASRRRESSYEQYF. DNA for the CDR3: TGTGCCAGCAGGAGACGGGAGAGCTCCTACGAGCAGTACTTC.

V and J are TRBV5-1 and TRBJ1-2; TRBD1 matches 8 bases. V shed 3 bases, J shed 4 bases, and the junction held 8 bases outside the gene matches. Germline V CDR1 and CDR2: SGHRS, YFSETQ. The CDR3 spans 15 residues. The chain's CDR3 is CASSSTGTGPYGYTF. The CDR3 coding sequence is TGCGCCAGCAGCTCGACCGGGACAGGCCCCTATGGCTACACCTTC.

Only a few counts were recorded for this clone. The chain recombines TRBV19 with TRBJ1-5; no definite D call. Trimming took off 5 bases at V and 2 bases at J, with 7 bases between the two ends. From germline, CDR1 is LNHDA and CDR2 SQIVND (reference sequence). This CDR3 comprises 13 residues. This chain's CDR3 is CASSRWGNQPQHF. The CDR3 nucleotides are TGTGCCAGTAGTCGATGGGGCAATCAGCCCCAGCATTTT.

The J gene is TRBJ2-6, the V gene TRBV30; D may be TRBD1 (6 bases). The V end was cut by 4 bases, the J end by 1 base, with 17 bases between. The CDR3 consists of 17 residues. From germline, CDR1 is GTSNPN and CDR2 SVGIG (reference sequence). The CDR3 is CAWTWGHVISGANVLTF. The DNA of the CDR3 is TGTGCCTGGACCTGGGGACACGTAATTTCTGGGGCCAACGTCCTGACTTTC. Supplemented by reference TRBV30 and TRBJ2-6, the full variable domain reads SQTIHQWPATLVQPVGSPLSLECTVEGTSNPNLYWYRQAAGRGLQLLFYSVGIGQISSEVPQNLSASRPQDRQFILSSKKLLLSDSGFYLCAWTWGHVISGANVLTFGAGSRLTVL.

As concerns this clone: A much more abundant neighbour one base away suggests this may be a read error. The J gene is TRBJ2-7, the V gene TRBV7-8; D call uncertain. The CDR3 is 11 residues long. The V gene lost 5 bases and the J gene lost 4 bases, with 6 bases spanning the gap. CDR1 and CDR2 (germline): SGHVS, FQNEAQ. CDR3 bases: TGTGCCAGCAGCCCCAAGTACGAGCAGTACTTC. Encoded protein: CASSPKYEQYF.

The chain has TRBV5-4 and TRBJ2-1, with 7 bases matching TRBD1. The CDR3 has 14 residues. J was trimmed by 8 bases and V by 4 bases; bases with no gene match: 9. Germline CDR1 and CDR2: SGHNT and YYREEE (reference sequence). The CDR3 reads CASSGKTGQDEQFF. The CDR3 DNA is TGTGCCAGCAGCGGTAAGACTGGACAGGATGAGCAGTTCTTC. Using reference TRBV5-4 and TRBJ2-1 for the parts outside the CDR3, the full variable domain is ETGVTQSPTHLIKTRGQQVTLRCSSQSGHNTVSWYQQALGQGPQFIFQYYREEENGRGNFPPRFSGLQFPNYSSELNVNALELDDSALYLCASSGKTGQDEQFFGPGTRLTVL.

The J gene is TRBJ2-2, the V gene TRBV9; 7 bases agree with TRBD1. From germline, CDR1 is SGDLS and CDR2 YYNGEE. The length of the CDR3 is 16 residues. V lost 0 bases to trimming and J lost 4 bases; unmatched junction nucleotides: 6. The CDR3 loop reads CASSVGPGGSTGELFF. The DNA of the CDR3 is TGTGCCAGCAGCGTAGGTCCAGGGGGTTCCACCGGGGAGCTGTTTTTT.